This T cell receptor beta chain was recorded in a study of identical twins. Findings and limits, study-wide: It was possible that invariant MAIT and iNKT cells partly confounded the zero-insertion analyses.

Using its own MiXCR run on the 5' RACE reads, TCRdb lists one record per CDR3 protein. The table lists 250,000 or so distinct CDR3 sequences, roughly 7% of them singletons. This clonotype was recorded a few times. As yet, its antigen is unknown. The CDR3 length is 18 residues. Trimming left V 2 bases short and J 0 bases short, with 17 bases between. Germline lookup yields CDR1 SGHAT and CDR2 FQNNGV. This sample also belongs to another study, concerning yellow fever vaccine responses in identical twins.

The sample consisted of memory (CD45RO+) T cells sorted from blood. The origin of this receptor is a woman younger than 35 in good health. The V gene is TRBV11-2, the J gene TRBJ2-4; maybe TRBD1 (7 bases). The CDR3 DNA is TGTGCCAGCAGCTTATGGGGCAGGGGGGTCCTAGCCAAAAACATTCAGTACTTC. Its translation is CASSLWGRGVLAKNIQYF.